This passage covers 24 T cell receptor beta chains from one sample sequenced in a study of blood T cell repertoires in COVID-19 (dated by TCRdb to the early 2020s). Library preparation employed the immunoSEQ multiplex PCR assay. Sourced from immuneACCESS, this table was stored by TCRdb with only in-frame sequences that have V and J called. A share of the clones is absent; for the studies checked, an unresolved V gene accounts for under half, and the remainder has no known explanation. The sample table lists 95,000 to 110,000 clones, 89% of them with a count of one. 15% to 20% of the sample rests with the top ten. The sample was peripheral blood. The receptors here all came from a woman aged 80 or over in a cohort sampled during active COVID-19.

The V and J genes are TRBV24-1 and TRBJ1-3, with D unresolved. Germline V CDR1 and CDR2: KGHDR, SFDVKD. There are 13 residues in the CDR3. The V gene lost 5 bases and the J gene lost 2 bases, with 6 bases spanning the gap. In DNA, the CDR3 is TGTGCCACCAGTGGGAGTCCTGGAAACACCATATATTTT. Its protein is CATSGSPGNTIYF.

The V gene is TRBV5-1, the J gene TRBJ2-7; 9 bases map to TRBD1. V gave up 1 base and J gave up 2 bases; unmatched junction bases: 10. The CDR3 spans 17 residues. Germline-derived CDR1 and CDR2 are SGHRS and YFSETQ. The CDR3 sequence is CASSLLGQGPVAYEQYF. In DNA form, the CDR3 reads TGCGCCAGCAGCTTGTTGGGACAGGGTCCTGTCGCCTACGAGCAGTACTTC.

This clone has at least ten counts. The chain couples TRBV7-9 to TRBJ1-6; 9 bases are shared with TRBD1. This CDR3 comprises 14 residues. V gave up 7 bases and J gave up 7 bases; unmatched junction bases: 5. Germline V gene sequence: CDR1 SEHNR, CDR2 FQNEAQ (reference sequence). The CDR3 DNA reads as TGTGCCAGCATTGAAGGGACAGGGAATTCACCCCTCCACTTT. Its protein is CASIEGTGNSPLHF.

The chain links TRBV7-2 to TRBJ2-7; 11 positions agree with TRBD1. With 4 bases clipped from V and 3 bases from J, the junction kept 2 bases outside the gene matches. The CDR3 covers 14 residues. The germline V gene encodes CDR1 SGHTA and CDR2 FQGNSA. CDR3 residues: CASSWDRGDYEQYF. DNA for the CDR3: TGTGCCAGCAGCTGGGACAGGGGGGACTACGAGCAGTACTTC.

The chain recombines TRBV11-3 with TRBJ2-1, with D possibly TRBD2 on 6 matching bases. Germline lookup yields CDR1 SGHNT and CDR2 YENEEA. Between the trimmed V and J ends, which lost 5 bases and 7 bases, there was a span of 21 bases. The CDR3 contains 16 residues. The CDR3 here is CASSPTSWPAGNEQFF. In DNA form, the CDR3 reads TGTGCCAGCAGCCCCACCAGTTGGCCGGCGGGGAATGAGCAGTTCTTC.

This clone was observed a single time. The rearrangement joins TRBV5-1 to TRBJ2-3; D is uncertain. Trimming stripped 2 bases from V and 4 bases from J, with 8 bases between. Germline V lookup: CDR1 SGHRS, CDR2 YFSETQ. The CDR3 sequence is 13 residues long. The CDR3: CASSFSVSDTQYF. The CDR3 nucleotides read TGCGCCAGCAGCTTTTCAGTTTCAGATACGCAGTATTTT. The full variable domain, in which reference TRBV5-1 and TRBJ2-3 provide the parts outside the CDR3, is KAGVTQTPRYLIKTRGQQVTLSCSPISGHRSVSWYQQTPGQGLQFLFEYFSETQRNKGNFPGRFSGRQFSNSRSEMNVSTLELGDSALYLCASSFSVSDTQYFGPGTRLTVL.

The chain employs TRBV3-1 (or the pseudogene TRBV3-2) and TRBJ1-1; TRBD1 is a possible D gene (6 bases). Germline V gene lookup returns CDR1 LGHDT and CDR2 YNNKEL (reference sequence). The CDR3 covers 16 residues. Trimming took 3 bases from V and 4 from J, leaving 18 bases between them. CDR3 nucleotide sequence: TGTGCCAGCAGCCACGGACAGCTCGAGGGTGTCACTGAAGCTTTCTTT. Protein: CASSHGQLEGVTEAFF.

The V gene is TRBV10-3, the J gene TRBJ2-3, with TRBD1 matching over 7 bases. Germline trimming cut 7 bases from V and 2 bases from J; bases unmatched to any gene: 9. From germline, CDR1 is ENHRY and CDR2 SYGVKD. This CDR3 has 15 residues. CDR3 in DNA: TGTGCCATCACGACAGGGTTAGGTCTCACAGATACGCAGTATTTT. It codes for CAITTGLGLTDTQYF.

This clone was seen only a few times. The CDR3 region is CASSVGGRDTEAFF. As DNA, the CDR3 is TGTGCCAGCAGCGTCGGAGGGAGAGACACTGAAGCTTTCTTT. The chain joins TRBV9 to TRBJ1-1; D remains ambiguous. V lost 2 bases and J lost 3, with 11 bases in between. The CDR3 consists of 14 residues. CDR1 SGDLS and CDR2 YYNGEE come from the germline V gene. Full variable domain (remainder filled in from reference TRBV9 and TRBJ1-1): DSGVTQTPKHLITATGQRVTLRCSPRSGDLSVYWYQQSLDQGLQFLIQYYNGEERAKGNILERFSAQQFPDLHSELNLSSLELGDSALYFCASSVGGRDTEAFFGQGTRLTVV.

CDR3 bases: TGTGCCATCAGCTTCTCTGACAGGCAAGAGACCCAGTACTTC. Amino acids: CAISFSDRQETQYF. The chain uses TRBV10-3 and TRBJ2-5; possibly TRBD1 for D (6 bases). V lost 6 bases, J lost 2 bases, and 13 bases lay in between. The CDR3 has 14 amino acids. Germline CDR1 ENHRY, CDR2 SYGVKD.

The chain uses TRBV10-3 and TRBJ2-7; no clear D. CDR1 is ENHRY and CDR2 is SYGVKD in the germline V gene. The length of the CDR3 is 13 residues. V lost 3 bases and J lost 5, with 11 bases in between. This chain's CDR3 is CAISEWNSNEQYF. For the CDR3, the DNA is TGTGCCATCAGTGAATGGAATAGCAACGAGCAGTACTTC.

The rearrangement links TRBV18 to TRBJ2-5; a weak D match, TRBD1 (6 bases). The germline CDR1 and CDR2 sequences are KGHSH and LQKENI. This CDR3 contains 15 residues. V gave up 3 bases and J gave up 4 bases, with 15 bases separating them. CDR3 in amino acids: CASSPGGRVGETQYF. The DNA of the CDR3 is TGTGCCAGCTCACCTGGGGGCAGGGTTGGAGAGACCCAGTACTTC.

V usage is TRBV5-1 and J usage is TRBJ1-1; D is uncertain. The CDR3 consists of 14 residues. V was trimmed by 1 base and J by 9 bases, leaving 16 bases between them. The germline CDR1 and CDR2 sequences are SGHRS and YFSETQ. This CDR3 is CASSLTWAGEKAFF. The CDR3 nucleotides read TGCGCCAGCAGCTTGACTTGGGCCGGCGAAAAAGCTTTCTTT.

The CDR3: CASSLSQNTEAFF. CDR3 nucleotide sequence: TGTGCCAGCAGCTTGAGCCAGAACACTGAAGCTTTCTTT. The genes are TRBV5-4 and TRBJ1-1; D remains ambiguous. V lost 1 base to trimming and J lost 1 base, with 5 bases between them. CDR1 is SGHNT, CDR2 YYREEE, per germline (reference sequence). The CDR3 is 13 amino acids. The variable domain in full, with the rest retrieved from reference TRBV5-4 and TRBJ1-1, is ETGVTQSPTHLIKTRGQQVTLRCSSQSGHNTVSWYQQALGQGPQFIFQYYREEENGRGNFPPRFSGLQFPNYSSELNVNALELDDSALYLCASSLSQNTEAFFGQGTRLTVV.

The chain recombines TRBV19 with TRBJ2-5, with D unresolved. The CDR3 has 15 amino acids. The V gene's germline CDR1 is LNHDA and CDR2 SQIVND (reference sequence). V was shortened by 4 bases and J by 1 base, with 13 bases between the two germline ends. CDR3 in DNA: TGTGCCAGTAGTACCCGTGGCAGTCCCCAAGAGACCCAGTACTTC. Protein: CASSTRGSPQETQYF.

V gene TRBV2 combines with J gene TRBJ1-1; no firm D call. This CDR3 is built from 13 residues. Germline loops: CDR1 SNHLY, CDR2 FYNNEI. V was trimmed by 5 bases and J by 1 base, leaving 8 bases between them. Here the CDR3 reads CASSYGGNTEAFF. The CDR3 region has the DNA TGTGCCAGCAGTTATGGAGGGAACACTGAAGCTTTCTTT.

The CDR3: CASPHRGPLHF. The CDR3 DNA reads as TGCGCCAGCCCCCATAGGGGGCCCCTCCACTTT. The chain uses TRBV23-1 and TRBJ1-6; tentatively, D is TRBD1 (6 bases). TRBV23-1 is labeled an ORF, and its function is uncertain. The V gene lost 8 bases and the J gene lost 13 bases, with 12 bases spanning the gap. The CDR3 spans 11 residues.

This clone has only a few counts. The chain combines TRBV6-5 with TRBJ1-5; D gene ambiguous. Trimming cost V 0 bases and J 3 bases, with 9 bases left between them. Germline CDR1 and CDR2: MNHEY and SVGAGI. The CDR3 is made up of 15 amino acids. The CDR3 coding sequence is TGTGCCAGCAGTTACTCGCCACTCACCAATCAGCCCCAGCATTTT. This sequence encodes CASSYSPLTNQPQHF.

The chain employs TRBV7-2 and TRBJ1-1; the D is unclear. Germline assignment: CDR1 SGHTA and CDR2 FQGNSA. This CDR3 spans 13 amino acids. V was pared by 2 bases and J by 2 bases, with 6 bases between. CDR3 sequence: CASSLSVNTEAFF. The CDR3 DNA is TGTGCCAGCAGCTTATCAGTTAACACTGAAGCTTTCTTT. The full variable domain, completed using reference TRBV7-2 and TRBJ1-1, is GAGVSQSPSNKVTEKGKDVELRCDPISGHTALYWYRQSLGQGLEFLIYFQGNSAPDKSGLPSDRFSAERTGGSVSTLTIQRTQQEDSAVYLCASSLSVNTEAFFGQGTRLTVV.

This chain uses TRBV9 with TRBJ1-5; perhaps TRBD1 as D (5 bases). Per germline, CDR1 SGDLS and CDR2 YYNGEE. The CDR3 totals 15 residues. V shed 2 bases and J shed 5 bases, with 14 bases lying between them. CDR3 residues: CASSVGLGLDQPQHF. The CDR3 region has the DNA TGTGCCAGCAGCGTGGGGTTGGGGCTCGATCAGCCCCAGCATTTT.

The J gene is TRBJ2-2, the V gene TRBV9, with unresolved D. This CDR3 region has 14 residues. Germline V gene lookup returns CDR1 SGDLS and CDR2 YYNGEE. The V gene lost 2 bases and the J gene lost 2 bases, with 7 bases spanning the gap. Here the CDR3 reads CASSVGVNTGELFF. DNA for the CDR3: TGTGCCAGCAGCGTCGGAGTAAACACCGGGGAGCTGTTTTTT.

This chain uses TRBV5-1 with TRBJ1-2, with 12 bases matching TRBD1. V dropped 4 bases and J dropped 1; count of bases not matched to a gene: 5. Germline-derived CDR1 and CDR2 are SGHRS and YFSETQ. This CDR3 is built from 16 residues. This CDR3 is CASSPGQGAYNYGYTF. CDR3 coding DNA: TGCGCCAGCAGCCCGGGACAGGGGGCGTATAACTATGGCTACACCTTC.

This chain uses TRBV19 with TRBJ1-2; D not resolved. The CDR3 spans 14 residues. Germline assignment: CDR1 LNHDA and CDR2 SQIVND (reference sequence). V lost 8 bases and J 2 bases, leaving 15 bases between the germline ends. CDR3 region: CASGEGTRNYGYTF. CDR3 coding DNA: TGTGCCAGTGGGGAGGGTACCAGAAACTATGGCTACACCTTC.

This clone was observed a single time. J is TRBJ2-3 and V is TRBV28; 11 bases match TRBD2. The V gene end was trimmed by 5 bases and the J gene end by 4 bases; junction bases not matched to a gene: 8. The CDR3 runs 16 residues. CDR1 and CDR2 (germline): MDHEN, SYDVKM. The CDR3 bases are TGTGCCAGCAGTCCTCGACTAGCGGGAAAGGCAGATACGCAGTATTTT. This translates into CASSPRLAGKADTQYF. Supplemented by reference TRBV28 and TRBJ2-3, the full variable domain reads DVKVTQSSRYLVKRTGEKVFLECVQDMDHENMFWYRQDPGLGLRLIYFSYDVKMKEKGDIPEGYSVSREKKERFSLILESASTNQTSMYLCASSPRLAGKADTQYFGPGTRLTVL.